Each of the 7 T cell receptor beta chains below was sequenced from the same sample in a study of T cell responses to AZD1222 COVID-19 vaccine. Clones were sequenced by immunoSEQ multiplex PCR, and TCRdb holds only the in-frame ones, with some missing. The profile shows approximately 100,000 clones, roughly 90% of them singletons. The sequenced sample was peripheral blood, obtained on day 0 of AZD1222 vaccination. Every receptor here comes from an adult in good health.

This clone has only one observation. The rearrangement links TRBV18 to TRBJ1-5, with 9 bases lining up with TRBD1. CDR1 is KGHSH, CDR2 LQKENI, per germline. V lost 3 bases and J lost 0; bases outside the gene matches: 3. The CDR3 is 16 residues long. The CDR3 DNA reads TGTGCCAGCTCACCTTCACAGGGGGCTAGCAATCAGCCCCAGCATTTT. It codes for CASSPSQGASNQPQHF.

V and J are TRBV5-1 and TRBJ2-7; D may be TRBD1 (6 bases). Germline V gives CDR1 SGHRS, CDR2 YFSETQ. The CDR3 loop spans 14 amino acids. V was shortened by 0 bases and J by 2 bases, with 9 bases between the two germline ends. This CDR3 is CASSLVTGPYEQYF. Here the CDR3 DNA reads TGCGCCAGCAGCTTGGTTACAGGGCCCTACGAGCAGTACTTC.

This chain uses TRBV4-3 with TRBJ2-1, with D possibly TRBD2 on 5 matching bases. Germline V gene data show CDR1 as LGHNA and CDR2 as YSLEER. CDR3 size: 16 residues. Trimming pared 0 bases from V and 2 bases from J, leaving 11 bases between. The CDR3 region is CASSQDHREPYNEQFF. The CDR3 region has the DNA TGCGCCAGCAGCCAAGATCATCGGGAACCCTACAATGAGCAGTTCTTC.

The V and J genes are TRBV5-1 and TRBJ2-2; D uncertain. From germline, CDR1 is SGHRS and CDR2 YFSETQ. This CDR3 comprises 13 residues. Between the trimmed V and J ends, which lost 0 bases and 7 bases, there was a span of 7 bases. The CDR3 loop reads CASSLDGSGELFF. For the CDR3, the DNA is TGCGCCAGCAGCTTGGACGGAAGCGGGGAGCTGTTTTTT.

This chain uses TRBV5-5 with TRBJ1-2; 7 bases are a match to TRBD1. CDR1 and CDR2 (germline): SGHKS, YYEKEE (reference sequence). Trimming removed 4 bases from V and 5 bases from J; junction bases left unmatched: 8. The CDR3 extends over 14 amino acids. The CDR3: CASSPDRDWYGYTF. The CDR3, as DNA: TGTGCCAGCAGCCCCGACAGGGATTGGTATGGCTACACCTTC. The complete variable domain, with remaining parts taken from reference TRBV5-5 and TRBJ1-2, reads DAGVTQSPTHLIKTRGQQVTLRCSPISGHKSVSWYQQVLGQGPQFIFQYYEKEERGRGNFPDRFSARQFPNYSSELNVNALLLGDSALYLCASSPDRDWYGYTFGSGTRLTVV.

The chain carries TRBV7-7 and TRBJ2-2, with 12 bases fitting TRBD2. CDR1 and CDR2 (germline): SSHAT, FNYEAQ (reference sequence). The CDR3 contains 16 residues. Germline trimming cut 2 bases from V and 6 bases from J; bases unmatched to any gene: 4. CDR3 sequence: CASSLKRLAGAGELFF. CDR3 nucleotide sequence: TGTGCCAGCAGCTTAAAGAGACTAGCGGGAGCCGGGGAGCTGTTTTTT.

The chain combines TRBV29-1 with TRBJ2-2; no clear D. The V end lost 4 bases, the J end lost 0 bases, and 18 bases lay between the germline ends. The germline gives CDR1 SQVTM, CDR2 ANQGSEA. The CDR3 runs to 17 residues. This chain's CDR3 is CSVVGPNLDSNTGELFF. CDR3 DNA: TGCAGCGTTGTGGGCCCGAACCTAGACTCGAACACCGGGGAGCTGTTTTTT.